A single sample gave rise to the 24 T cell receptor beta chains below, sequenced in a study of human T cells and chemical hapten exposure. Time point noted: patch test 1, 2 weeks after DPC sensitization. Treatment given: therapeutic diphenylcyclopropenone sensitization with weekly scalp DPC. TCRdb redid the calling of the RACE reads with MiXCR, one entry per CDR3 protein. The sample has about 81,000 distinct CDR3 sequences, roughly 7.2% seen once; the top ten hold about 1.6%. Specimen: whole blood, collected in connection with sensitization to the hapten diphenylcyclopropenone (DPC). The source is a woman aged 25 to 39 with alopecia areata. Some clones in this sample may be carry-over from other donors' samples.

The chain couples TRBV6-5 to TRBJ2-6; possible D gene TRBD2, 5 bases. Per germline, CDR1 MNHEY and CDR2 SVGAGI. The CDR3 contains 15 residues. The V gene lost 7 bases and the J gene lost 2 bases, with 12 bases spanning the gap. The CDR3 loop reads CASKAASTGANVLTF. The CDR3 DNA sequence: TGTGCCAGCAAGGCGGCTAGCACTGGGGCCAACGTCCTGACTTTC.

This chain links TRBV7-2 with TRBJ2-3; D is undetermined. This CDR3 spans 12 amino acids. CDR1 is SGHTA and CDR2 is FQGNSA in the germline V gene. V was trimmed by 5 bases and J by 6 bases, leaving 9 bases between them. CDR3 sequence reads: CASSRVGDTQYF. The CDR3 nucleotides read TGTGCCAGCAGCCGCGTAGGGGATACGCAGTATTTT.

The sample holds many counts of this clonotype. The gene calls are TRBV29-1 and TRBJ2-1; D possibly corresponds to TRBD2 (5 bases). Germline lookup yields CDR1 SQVTM and CDR2 ANQGSEA. V gave up 5 bases and J gave up 0 bases, with 20 bases separating them. The CDR3 extends over 17 amino acids. CDR3 amino acids: CSVMPRSGPSSYNEQFF. The CDR3 coding sequence is TGCAGCGTTATGCCCCGGAGCGGTCCGAGCTCCTACAATGAGCAGTTCTTC.

At least ten counts were recorded for this clonotype. The V call is TRBV5-6, the J call TRBJ1-1; TRBD1 is a possible D gene (5 bases). V dropped 4 bases and J dropped 6 bases, with 22 bases sitting between them. This CDR3 contains 16 residues. The V gene's germline CDR1 is SGHDT and CDR2 YYEEEE. In DNA, the CDR3 is TGTGCCAGCAGCCCGGCGGGGCCAACGCGGAGCGCTGAAGCTTTCTTT. Its protein is CASSPAGPTRSAEAFF.

This clonotype came up many times. The rearrangement joins TRBV20-1 to TRBJ1-1; perhaps TRBD1 as D (5 bases). In germline, CDR1 is DFQATT, CDR2 SNEGSKA (reference sequence). V was pared by 2 bases and J by 4 bases, with 11 bases between. The CDR3 runs to 13 residues. The DNA for the CDR3 is TGCAGTGCTAGACCGGGGCTTCCCACTGAAGCTTTCTTT. Its protein is CSARPGLPTEAFF.

The sample holds a few counts of this clonotype. The chain combines TRBV12-3 or TRBV12-4 with TRBJ2-3; D is unresolved. The CDR3 spans 14 residues. Trimming pared 4 bases from V and 0 bases from J, leaving 8 bases between. The CDR3 DNA sequence: TGTGCCAGCAGTTCGGGCGAAAGCACAGATACGCAGTATTTT. This translates into CASSSGESTDTQYF.

This clonotype was seen repeatedly, ten times or more. This CDR3 is CASIHGQPTLYGYTF. The CDR3 nucleotides are TGTGCCAGCATCCACGGACAGCCCACCCTCTATGGCTACACCTTC. The V gene is TRBV6-6, the J gene TRBJ1-2, with D perhaps matching TRBD1 (6 bases). The V gene lost 7 bases and the J gene lost 4 bases, with 19 bases spanning the gap. Germline loops: CDR1 MNHNY, CDR2 SVGAGI (reference sequence). The CDR3 is made up of 15 amino acids.

This clonotype came up many times. The chain links TRBV10-3 to TRBJ2-3, with 8 positions matching TRBD2. Germline V CDR1 and CDR2: ENHRY, SYGVKD. V trimming: 4 bases; J trimming: 4 bases; junction bases outside the gene matches: 4. The length of the CDR3 is 14 residues. This CDR3 reads CAISGGLAADTQYF. Here the CDR3 DNA reads TGTGCCATCAGTGGTGGACTAGCCGCAGATACGCAGTATTTT.

This clonotype was counted many times. The chain combines TRBV5-1 with TRBJ1-6, with D tentatively TRBD1 (6 bases). V was pared by 6 bases and J by 6 bases, with 13 bases between. From germline, CDR1 is SGHRS and CDR2 YFSETQ. The CDR3 has 14 amino acids. CDR3 loop: CASKLGQLNSPLHF. The CDR3 DNA follows: TGCGCCAGCAAACTAGGACAGCTTAATTCACCCCTCCACTTT.

This clonotype was detected many times. V is TRBV11-2 and J is TRBJ2-2, with TRBD1 matching over 11 bases. Germline V gene data show CDR1 as SGHAT and CDR2 as FQNNGV. The CDR3 consists of 15 residues. V was pared by 4 bases and J by 8 bases, with 6 bases of the junction left unmatched. Here the CDR3 DNA reads TGTGCCAGCAGCTACTCCGGGACAGGGGGAGGGGAGCTGTTTTTT. Amino acid sequence: CASSYSGTGGGELFF. The whole variable domain, filled in from reference TRBV11-2 and TRBJ2-2, reads EAGVAQSPRYKIIEKRQSVAFWCNPISGHATLYWYQQILGQGPKLLIQFQNNGVVDDSQLPKDRFSAERLKGVDSTLKIQPAKLEDSAVYLCASSYSGTGGGELFFGEGSRLTVL.

This clonotype came up many times. The chain employs TRBV28 and TRBJ2-3; 7 positions match TRBD2. The trim removed 3 bases at V and 0 bases at J, leaving 12 bases unmatched. The CDR3 has 18 residues. CDR1 and CDR2 from the germline V gene are MDHEN and SYDVKM. Here the CDR3 reads CASSFSLADGYSTDTQYF. The CDR3 DNA reads TGTGCCAGCAGTTTTAGTCTAGCGGATGGATATAGCACAGATACGCAGTATTTT.

This clonotype came up many times. This chain joins TRBV18 and TRBJ1-1, with 8 bases lining up with TRBD1. The CDR3 totals 14 residues. Germline V lookup: CDR1 KGHSH, CDR2 LQKENI. V dropped 6 bases and J dropped 1; count of bases not matched to a gene: 4. The CDR3 region is CASSQGAGNTEAFF. The DNA of the CDR3 is TGTGCCAGCTCCCAGGGGGCCGGGAACACTGAAGCTTTCTTT. The full variable domain, rest sourced from reference TRBV18 and TRBJ1-1, is NAGVMQNPRHLVRRRGQEARLRCSPMKGHSHVYWYRQLPEEGLKFMVYLQKENIIDESGMPKERFSAEFPKEGPSILRIQQVVRGDSAAYFCASSQGAGNTEAFFGQGTRLTVV.

This clonotype was seen more than once but under ten times. V and J are TRBV5-6 and TRBJ2-7; D ambiguous. Trimming pared 3 bases from V and 4 bases from J, leaving 11 bases between. Per germline, CDR1 SGHDT and CDR2 YYEEEE. The CDR3 length is 13 residues. The CDR3: CASSYGILYEQYF. The CDR3 DNA reads as TGTGCCAGCAGCTACGGAATTCTTTACGAGCAGTACTTC.

In the case of this clonotype: A clone one base away is much larger, so this may be a read error. The chain carries TRBV12-3 or TRBV12-4 and TRBJ2-3; TRBD2 matches at 7 bases. V was clipped by 1 base and J by 4 bases; unmatched bases: 8. CDR3 length equals 16 residues. The CDR3 is CASSLGQRGDSDTQYF. The CDR3 bases are TGTGCCAGCAGTTTAGGACAGCGGGGTGACTCAGATACGCAGTATTTT.

There are a few counts of this clonotype. A much bigger clone sits one base away, suggesting this may be a read error. The chain joins TRBV20-1 to TRBJ2-1; D is possibly TRBD1 or TRBD2 (5 bases each). Germline lookup yields CDR1 DFQATT and CDR2 SNEGSKA (reference sequence). Trimming removed 0 bases at V and 8 bases at J, with 14 bases between. The CDR3 extends over 14 amino acids. The CDR3 DNA is TGCAGTGCTAGAGATGGTGAGGGGCGGGATGAGCAGTTCTTC. It encodes CSARDGEGRDEQFF.

There are a few counts of this clonotype. This chain connects TRBV6-5 to TRBJ1-4; 7 bases line up with TRBD1. V lost 5 bases and J lost 2; bases outside the gene matches: 2. This CDR3 contains 14 residues. Germline V CDR1 and CDR2: MNHEY, SVGAGI. The CDR3 nucleotides read TGTGCCAGCAGTCCGGGACAGACTAATGAAAAACTGTTTTTT. Protein product: CASSPGQTNEKLFF.

This chain links TRBV5-8 with TRBJ1-2, with D possibly being TRBD1 (6 bases). This CDR3 contains 15 residues. V was pared by 3 bases and J by 5 bases, with 17 bases between. Germline values: CDR1 SGHTS, CDR2 YDEGEE. In nucleotides, the CDR3 is TGTGCCAGCAGCTCCAACAGGGTCCAGACTTATGGCTACACCTTC. Residues: CASSSNRVQTYGYTF.

This clonotype appeared a few times. V and J are TRBV12-5 and TRBJ1-1, with a tentative D call TRBD1 (5 bases). Germline loops: CDR1 LGHNT, CDR2 FRNRAP. V was shortened by 6 bases and J by 5 bases, with 16 bases between the two germline ends. The CDR3 is made up of 14 amino acids. The CDR3 here is CASGPYGARTEAFF. CDR3 DNA sequence: TGTGCTAGTGGCCCCTACGGGGCGAGGACTGAAGCTTTCTTT. The full variable domain, its missing parts supplied by reference TRBV12-5 and TRBJ1-1, is DARVTQTPRHKVTEMGQEVTMRCQPILGHNTVFWYRQTMMQGLELLAYFRNRAPLDDSGMPKDRFSAEMPDATLATLKIQPSEPRDSAVYFCASGPYGARTEAFFGQGTRLTVV.

The rearrangement joins TRBV3-1 to TRBJ1-1; D not resolved. This CDR3 comprises 13 residues. Germline V gives CDR1 LGHDT, CDR2 YNNKEL (reference sequence). The V end was cut by 2 bases, the J end by 1 base, with 5 bases between. Written as DNA, the CDR3 is TGTGCCAGCAGCCAACTGGAGAACACTGAAGCTTTCTTT. Its translation: CASSQLENTEAFF.

This clonotype was seen many times. The chain recombines TRBV20-1 with TRBJ2-1; the match to TRBD2 covers 16 bases. The CDR3 totals 19 residues. The germline gives CDR1 DFQATT, CDR2 SNEGSKA (reference sequence). The V segment lost 0 bases and the J segment 0 bases; nucleotides outside the gene matches: 5. The CDR3 nucleotides are TGCAGTGCTAGAGATCTGGGACTAGCGGGGGGGAGCTCCTACAATGAGCAGTTCTTC. It yields the protein CSARDLGLAGGSSYNEQFF.

There are many counts of this clonotype. The gene calls are TRBV29-1 and TRBJ1-5; D not resolved. The CDR3 length is 13 residues. Trimming stripped 5 bases from V and 0 bases from J, with 8 bases between. Germline V gene lookup returns CDR1 SQVTM and CDR2 ANQGSEA. CDR3 region: CSVIENSNQPQHF. The CDR3 DNA follows: TGCAGCGTTATCGAGAATAGCAATCAGCCCCAGCATTTT.

This clonotype was seen a handful of times. The genes are TRBV15 and TRBJ1-5; TRBD1 matches at 7 bases. Per the germline V gene, CDR1 is LNHNV and CDR2 is YYDKDF (reference sequence). V lost 4 bases to trimming and J lost 7 bases; unmatched junction nucleotides: 7. The CDR3 runs 14 residues. The CDR3 sequence: CATSTQGGGQPQHF. The DNA of the CDR3 is TGTGCCACCAGCACCCAGGGGGGAGGGCAGCCCCAGCATTTT.

The table lists this clonotype with a few counts. The chain joins TRBV10-3 to TRBJ2-1, with TRBD2 matching 11 bases. The CDR3 is 14 amino acids. The J segment lost 4 bases and the V segment lost 7 bases, leaving 3 bases of the junction unmatched. The V gene's germline CDR1 is ENHRY and CDR2 SYGVKD. CDR3 amino acids: CAIMRTSGYNEQFF. CDR3 nucleotides: TGTGCCATCATGAGGACTAGCGGGTACAATGAGCAGTTCTTC.

The sample holds a few counts of this clonotype. This chain joins TRBV6-5 and TRBJ1-2, with TRBD1 matching over 10 bases. V shed 2 bases, J shed 0 bases, and the junction held 9 bases outside the gene matches. This CDR3 has 18 amino acids. Germline CDR1 MNHEY, CDR2 SVGAGI. CDR3 loop: CASSYAGQGKVPNYGYTF. The CDR3 DNA sequence: TGTGCCAGCAGTTACGCGGGACAGGGGAAGGTTCCTAACTATGGCTACACCTTC.